This is a list of T cell receptor beta chains from one sample in a study of T cells in tumors after PD-1 blockade. This table comes from immunoSEQ multiplex PCR, and its TCRdb copy is limited to in-frame clones, with some not included. The sample lists about 570 clones; around 75% were seen once. The specimen comprised tumor tissue, sampled after anti-PD-1 treatment. Receptors were obtained from a human donor with basal cell carcinoma. CDR3s include the opening cysteine and the closing phenylalanine or tryptophan. D genes are given only for firm matches. Size tells how often a clone was seen (once, few, many) or the class of an expanded clone, and some rows leave it out.

TRBJ2-7,NA,TRBV13,TRBD1,TGTGCTAGCAGCACCGTGGACAGGGGGTCCTACGAGCAGTACTTC,CASSTVDRGSYEQYF
TRBJ2-5,NA,TRBV29-1,TRBD1,TGCAGCACACAACAGGGGCAAGACAAGGGGACCCAGTACTTC,CSTQQGQDKGTQYF
TRBJ1-2,NA,TRBV11-2,NA,TGTGCCAGCAGCTTACAAAGGGTCTCAGGCTACACCTTC,CASSLQRVSGYTF
TRBJ2-3,NA,TRBV5-8,NA,TGTGCCAGCAGCTTGGGACTCTACACAGATACGCAGTATTTT,CASSLGLYTDTQYF
TRBJ1-4,NA,TRBV28,NA,TGTGCCAGCAGTTTATCCAGGACGGCCTCCGCGGAAAAACTGTTTTTT,CASSLSRTASAEKLFF
TRBJ1-1,NA,TRBV5-1,NA,TGCGCCAGCAGCTTGGTACCGGGGGCGAACACTGAAGCTTTCTTT,CASSLVPGANTEAFF
TRBJ2-7,NA,TRBV3-1/TRBV3-2,NA,TGTGCCAGCAGCCAGCCAACCTACGAGCAGTACTTC,CASSQPTYEQYF
TRBJ2-1,NA,TRBV11-3,TRBD2,TGTGCCAGCAGCTTAGCTGGGACTAGCGGGGGGAGGGGGAATGAGCAGTTCTTC,CASSLAGTSGGRGNEQFF
TRBJ2-7,once,TRBV19,TRBD1,TGTGCCAGTAGGCGGACAGGTCTCTCCTACGAGCAGTACTTC,CASRRTGLSYEQYF
TRBJ2-7,NA,TRBV7-8,TRBD1,TGTGCCAGCAGCACAGGGGGCGGGCAGTACTTC,CASSTGGGQYF
TRBJ2-3,NA,TRBV3-1/TRBV3-2,TRBD2,TGTGCCAGCAGCCAAGACCCACAATTCGGGAGGGGTACGCAGTATTTT,CASSQDPQFGRGTQYF
TRBJ2-3,NA,TRBV3-1/TRBV3-2,TRBD1,TGTGCCAGCAGCCGGGGACAGGGCCGCACAGATACGCAGTATTTT,CASSRGQGRTDTQYF
TRBJ2-3,NA,TRBV14,NA,TGTGCCAGCAGCCAAGGTGTAAGTTTGAGCACAGATACGCAGTATTTT,CASSQGVSLSTDTQYF
TRBJ2-7,NA,TRBV12-3/TRBV12-4,NA,TGTGCCAGCAGTTTAATGGGGGGCGAGCAGTACTTC,CASSLMGGEQYF
TRBJ2-2,NA,TRBV28,TRBD1,TGTGCCAGCAGCTATTTGGGACAGGGGGTCACCGGGGAGCTGTTTTTT,CASSYLGQGVTGELFF
TRBJ1-1,NA,TRBV6-5,NA,TGTGCCAGCAGTTACTACGCATTGCTGAACACTGAAGCTTTCTTT,CASSYYALLNTEAFF
TRBJ1-2,NA,TRBV2,NA,TGTGCCAGCAGTGCGGACCCGGGGGGGGGCTATGGCTACACCTTC,CASSADPGGGYGYTF
TRBJ1-1,NA,TRBV2,NA,TGTGCCAGCAGTGACCCTTTTAGACAAGACGCACTAACCCACACTGAAGCTTTCTTT,CASSDPFRQDALTHTEAFF
TRBJ2-7,few,TRBV7-2,TRBD2,TGTGCCAGCAGTTGGACTAGCGGGGATCCCTACGAGCAGTACTTC,CASSWTSGDPYEQYF
TRBJ2-6,NA,TRBV3-1/TRBV3-2,NA,TGTGCCAGCAGCCTTGTCCGGGCAGTCTCTGGGGCCAACGTCCTGACTTTC,CASSLVRAVSGANVLTF
TRBJ1-2,NA,TRBV19,NA,TGTGCCAGTAGTATGAAGGGGCCCAACTATGGCTACACCTTC,CASSMKGPNYGYTF
TRBJ2-6,NA,TRBV19,NA,TGTGCCAGTAGCCCCGACAGGACCTCTGGGGCCAACGTCCTGACTTTC,CASSPDRTSGANVLTF
TRBJ2-5,NA,TRBV15,NA,TGTGCCACCAGCAGAGTATCGGGACGCCACCAAGAGACCCAGTACTTC,CATSRVSGRHQETQYF
TRBJ2-5,NA,TRBV5-4,NA,TGTGCCAGCAGCACGGACGCCTGGGAGACCCAGTACTTC,CASSTDAWETQYF
TRBJ1-2,NA,TRBV9,NA,TGTGCCAGCAGAAGAGACGACTGGGGCTACACCTTC,CASRRDDWGYTF
TRBJ2-6,NA,TRBV6-4,NA,TGTGCCAGCAGTGACGTCTCTGGGGCCAACGTCCTGACTTTC,CASSDVSGANVLTF
TRBJ1-2,few,TRBV5-1,TRBD1,TGCGCCAGCAGCTATGGGACAGGGAGTAATGGCTACACCTTC,CASSYGTGSNGYTF
TRBJ2-7,NA,TRBV18,TRBD1,TGTGCCAGCTCACCGTCGAGGGGGCCGGGCGAGCAGTACTTC,CASSPSRGPGEQYF
TRBJ2-3,NA,TRBV18,TRBD2,TGTGCCAGCTCACGGACTAGCGGGAGAAGCACAGATACGCAGTATTTT,CASSRTSGRSTDTQYF
TRBJ2-5,once,TRBV11-3,TRBD2,TGTGCCAGCAGCTCTAGAGGGTTAGCGGGGGGCGGGCAAGAGACCCAGTACTTC,CASSSRGLAGGGQETQYF
TRBJ1-1,NA,TRBV5-6,NA,TGTGCCAGCAGCTTACCGGGCTACACTGAAGCTTTCTTT,CASSLPGYTEAFF
TRBJ2-4,few,TRBV28,TRBD1,TGTGCCAGCAGTTTATCGCAGGGGGCGATAGGGAACATTCAGTACTTC,CASSLSQGAIGNIQYF
TRBJ1-1,NA,TRBV9,TRBD1,TGTGCCAGCAGCATAGGACAGGGGAACACTGAAGCTTTCTTT,CASSIGQGNTEAFF
TRBJ1-1,NA,TRBV18,NA,TGTGCCAGCTCACCACCAATGGGTGAAGCTTTCTTT,CASSPPMGEAFF
TRBJ1-4,NA,TRBV18,NA,TGTGCCAGCTCACCCAACGGACAGCAGACTAATGAAAAACTGTTTTTT,CASSPNGQQTNEKLFF
TRBJ1-2,NA,TRBV5-6,NA,TGTGCCAGCAGCTTGATCGCTGGGGTCAGCTATAACTATGGCTACACCTTC,CASSLIAGVSYNYGYTF
TRBJ2-7,NA,TRBV28,TRBD1,TGTGCCAGCAGGGACAGGGGGCGCGAGCAGTACTTC,CASRDRGREQYF
TRBJ2-3,few,TRBV28,TRBD2,TGTGCCAGCAGTTTGGCGGGAGGATATTACACAGATACGCAGTATTTT,CASSLAGGYYTDTQYF
TRBJ2-7,NA,TRBV28,TRBD1,TGTGCCAGCAGCTCACAGGGGTTCTCCGAGCAGTACTTC,CASSSQGFSEQYF
TRBJ2-5,NA,TRBV29-1,TRBD2,TGCAGCGCACAAAAACCGGGACTAGCGGGAGGAGAGACCCAGTACTTC,CSAQKPGLAGGETQYF
TRBJ2-2,NA,TRBV7-6,NA,TGTGCCAGCAGCGTGGTATCCGGGGAGCTGTTTTTT,CASSVVSGELFF
TRBJ2-1,once,TRBV7-8,NA,TGTGCCAGCAGCTTAGCTGCGCGGATGTACAATGAGCAGTTCTTC,CASSLAARMYNEQFF
TRBJ2-5,NA,TRBV6-1,NA,TGTGCCAGCAGTGAAGCGGGAGCCAGATACCAAGAGACCCAGTACTTC,CASSEAGARYQETQYF
TRBJ2-7,NA,TRBV27,NA,TGTGCCAGCAGCCATCAGGGGCGGACGACCTACGAGCAGTACTTC,CASSHQGRTTYEQYF
TRBJ2-7,NA,TRBV28,NA,TGTGCCAGCAGCTCGACACCCATCTACGAGCAGTACTTC,CASSSTPIYEQYF
TRBJ2-5,once,TRBV3-1/TRBV3-2,TRBD1,TGTGCCAGCAGCACCCGGGACAGGGGTTCCCAAGAGACCCAGTACTTC,CASSTRDRGSQETQYF
TRBJ2-7,NA,TRBV5-4,TRBD1,TGTGCCAGCAGCGCGACAGGGGGCGCAAGCGCGTACGAGCAGTACTTC,CASSATGGASAYEQYF
TRBJ2-1,NA,TRBV7-3,NA,TGTGCCAGCAGCTTAAAGGGAGATGAGCAGTTCTTC,CASSLKGDEQFF
TRBJ1-5,large,TRBV2,NA,TGTGCCAGCAGTGCTGAGAACCCCCGGGGCCAGCCCCAGCATTTT,CASSAENPRGQPQHF
TRBJ2-2,hyperexpanded,TRBV11-3,NA,TGTGCCAGCAGCTTAGTGGCTTCGGGGTCTATCGGGGAGCTGTTTTTT,CASSLVASGSIGELFF
TRBJ1-1,NA,TRBV5-8,NA,TGTGCCAGCAGCTTGCGGGCCGGGGGAACGGAAGCTTTCTTT,CASSLRAGGTEAFF
TRBJ1-3,NA,TRBV9,NA,TGTGCCAGCAGCGTGAGTATTGTGGGGGACCCAATCGTGAGCTCTGGAAACACCATATATTTT,CASSVSIVGDPIVSSGNTIYF
TRBJ1-4,NA,TRBV2,TRBD1,TGTGCCAGCAGTGATTACGGGACAGGGGTTACTGAAAAACTGTTTTTT,CASSDYGTGVTEKLFF
TRBJ1-1,NA,TRBV5-1,NA,TGCGCCAGCAGCTCGGACCCCGGGACGGTGAACACTGAAGCTTTCTTT,CASSSDPGTVNTEAFF
TRBJ1-4,NA,TRBV19,TRBD1,TGTGCCAGTAGTTCCCGGGACAGGGAAAGAAAACTGTTTTTT,CASSSRDRERKLFF
TRBJ1-5,NA,TRBV7-2,NA,TGTGCCAGCAGCTTCGGGCAGGGGTTAAGCAATCAGCCCCAGCATTTT,CASSFGQGLSNQPQHF
TRBJ2-1,NA,TRBV4-1,TRBD2,TGCGCCAGCAGCCAGGGTAGCGGGAGCTCCTACAATGAGCAGTTCTTC,CASSQGSGSSYNEQFF
TRBJ2-6,once,TRBV6-5,NA,TGTGCCAGCAGCCTCTCTGGGGCCAACGTCCTGACTTTC,CASSLSGANVLTF
TRBJ2-3,NA,TRBV5-4,TRBD2,TGTGCCAGCAGCTTACGGGGGGGCCAGGATACGCAGTATTTT,CASSLRGGQDTQYF